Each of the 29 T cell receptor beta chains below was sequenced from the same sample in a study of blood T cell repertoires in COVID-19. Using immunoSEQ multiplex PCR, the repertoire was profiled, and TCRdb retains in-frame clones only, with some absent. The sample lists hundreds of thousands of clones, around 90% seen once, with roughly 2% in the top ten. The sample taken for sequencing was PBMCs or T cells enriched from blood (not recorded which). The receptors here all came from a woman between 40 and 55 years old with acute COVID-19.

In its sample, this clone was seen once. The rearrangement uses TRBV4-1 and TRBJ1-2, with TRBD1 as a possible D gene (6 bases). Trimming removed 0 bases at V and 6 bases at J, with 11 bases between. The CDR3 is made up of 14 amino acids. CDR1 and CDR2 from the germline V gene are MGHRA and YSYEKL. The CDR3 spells CASSQEAQGNGYTF. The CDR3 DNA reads TGCGCCAGCAGCCAAGAAGCACAGGGAAATGGCTACACCTTC.

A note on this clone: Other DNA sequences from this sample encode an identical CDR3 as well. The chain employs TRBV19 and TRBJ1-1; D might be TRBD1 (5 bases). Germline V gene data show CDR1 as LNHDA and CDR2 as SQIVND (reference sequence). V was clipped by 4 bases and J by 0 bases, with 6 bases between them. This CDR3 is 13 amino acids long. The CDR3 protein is CASSTTVNTEAFF. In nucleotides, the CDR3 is TGTGCCAGTAGTACGACAGTGAACACTGAAGCTTTCTTT.

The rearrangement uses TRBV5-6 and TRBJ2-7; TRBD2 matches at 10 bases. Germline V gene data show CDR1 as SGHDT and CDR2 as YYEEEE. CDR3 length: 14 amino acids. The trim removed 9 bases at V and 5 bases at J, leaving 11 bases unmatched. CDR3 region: CATHREGLAHEQYF. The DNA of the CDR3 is TGTGCCACCCACCGAGAGGGACTAGCGCACGAGCAGTACTTC.

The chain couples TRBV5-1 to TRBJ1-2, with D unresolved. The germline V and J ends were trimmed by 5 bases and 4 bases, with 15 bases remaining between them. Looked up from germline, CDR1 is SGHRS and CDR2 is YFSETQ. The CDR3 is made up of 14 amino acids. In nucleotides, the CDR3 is TGCGCCAGCAGGCCGGAGAGGGCTGGCTATGGCTACACCTTC. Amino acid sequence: CASRPERAGYGYTF.

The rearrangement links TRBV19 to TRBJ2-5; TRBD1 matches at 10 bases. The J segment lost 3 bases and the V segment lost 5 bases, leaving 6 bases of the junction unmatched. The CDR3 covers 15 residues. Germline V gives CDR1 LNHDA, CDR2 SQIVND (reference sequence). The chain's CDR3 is CASSPMDRGEETQYF. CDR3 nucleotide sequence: TGTGCCAGTAGTCCAATGGACAGGGGGGAAGAGACCCAGTACTTC.

In DNA, the CDR3 is TGTGCCAGCAGTCCCAACGCCCGGGGAACCCATGGCTACACCTTC. Protein sequence: CASSPNARGTHGYTF. The V gene is TRBV27, the J gene TRBJ1-2; no definite D call. V lost 5 bases to trimming and J lost 6 bases, with 19 bases between them. Germline V gene lookup returns CDR1 MNHEY and CDR2 SMNVEV (reference sequence). The CDR3 contains 15 residues.

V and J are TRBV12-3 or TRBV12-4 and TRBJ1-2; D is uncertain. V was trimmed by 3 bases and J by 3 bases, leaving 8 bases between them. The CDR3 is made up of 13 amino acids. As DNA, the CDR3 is TGTGCCAGCAGTTTTTCTTCGGACTATGGCTACACCTTC. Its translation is CASSFSSDYGYTF.

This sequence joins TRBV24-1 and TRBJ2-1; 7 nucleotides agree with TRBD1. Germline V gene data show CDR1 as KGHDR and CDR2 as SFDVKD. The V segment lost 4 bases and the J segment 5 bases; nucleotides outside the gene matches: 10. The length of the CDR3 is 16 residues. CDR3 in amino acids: CATSDRTGLLNNEQFF. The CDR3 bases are TGTGCCACCAGTGACCGGACAGGACTTCTAAACAATGAGCAGTTCTTC.

CDR3: CASSVASGGAGDTQYF. In nucleotides, the CDR3 is TGTGCCAGCAGCGTAGCTAGCGGGGGGGCTGGGGATACGCAGTATTTT. V usage is TRBV9 and J usage is TRBJ2-3; 12 positions match TRBD2. With V trimmed by 0 bases and J by 6 bases, 5 bases remained unmatched. CDR1 SGDLS and CDR2 YYNGEE come from the germline V gene. The CDR3 totals 16 residues. The full variable domain, rest sourced from reference TRBV9 and TRBJ2-3, is DSGVTQTPKHLITATGQRVTLRCSPRSGDLSVYWYQQSLDQGLQFLIQYYNGEERAKGNILERFSAQQFPDLHSELNLSSLELGDSALYFCASSVASGGAGDTQYFGPGTRLTVL.

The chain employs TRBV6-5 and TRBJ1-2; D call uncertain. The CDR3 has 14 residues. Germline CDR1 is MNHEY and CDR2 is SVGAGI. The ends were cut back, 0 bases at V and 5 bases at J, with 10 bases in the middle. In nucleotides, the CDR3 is TGTGCCAGCAGTTACTCGAGCGTTACTTATGGCTACACCTTC. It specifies CASSYSSVTYGYTF.

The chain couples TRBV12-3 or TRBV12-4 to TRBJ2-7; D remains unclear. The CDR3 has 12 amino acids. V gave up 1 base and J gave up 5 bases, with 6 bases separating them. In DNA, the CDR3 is TGTGCCAGCAGTTTAGGCAGCGACGAGCAGTACTTC. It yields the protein CASSLGSDEQYF.

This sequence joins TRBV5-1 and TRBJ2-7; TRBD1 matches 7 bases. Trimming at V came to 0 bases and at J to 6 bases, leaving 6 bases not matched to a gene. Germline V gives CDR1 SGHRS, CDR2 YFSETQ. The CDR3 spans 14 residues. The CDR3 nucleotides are TGCGCCAGCAGCTTGGCGGACAGGTCCCGCGAGCAGTACTTC. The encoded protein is CASSLADRSREQYF.

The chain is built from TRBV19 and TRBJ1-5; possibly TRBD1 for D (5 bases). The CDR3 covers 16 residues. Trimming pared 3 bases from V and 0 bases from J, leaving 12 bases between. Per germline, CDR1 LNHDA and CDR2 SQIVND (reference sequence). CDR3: CASSIAGPYSNQPQHF. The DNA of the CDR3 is TGTGCCAGTAGTATCGCGGGGCCATATAGCAATCAGCCCCAGCATTTT.

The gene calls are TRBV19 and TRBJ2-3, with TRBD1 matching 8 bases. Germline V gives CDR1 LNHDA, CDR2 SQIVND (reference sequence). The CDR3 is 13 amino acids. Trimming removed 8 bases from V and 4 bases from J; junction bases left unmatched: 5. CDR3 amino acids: CASYGQGPDTQYF. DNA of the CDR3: TGTGCCAGTTACGGACAGGGCCCAGATACGCAGTATTTT.

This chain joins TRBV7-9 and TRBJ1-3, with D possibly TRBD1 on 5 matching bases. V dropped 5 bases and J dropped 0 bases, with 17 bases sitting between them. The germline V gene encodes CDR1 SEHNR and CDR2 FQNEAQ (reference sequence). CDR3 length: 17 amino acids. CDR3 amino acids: CASSAHPTDISGNTIYF. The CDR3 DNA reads TGTGCCAGCAGCGCACACCCGACAGATATCTCTGGAAACACCATATATTTT.

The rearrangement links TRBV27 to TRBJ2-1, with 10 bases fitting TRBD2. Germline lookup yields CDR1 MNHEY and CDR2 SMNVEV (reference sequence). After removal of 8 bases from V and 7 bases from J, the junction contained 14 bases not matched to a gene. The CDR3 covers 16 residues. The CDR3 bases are TGTGCCAGCCAACCGGTAGGACTAGCGGCGCTAAATGAGCAGTTCTTC. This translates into CASQPVGLAALNEQFF.

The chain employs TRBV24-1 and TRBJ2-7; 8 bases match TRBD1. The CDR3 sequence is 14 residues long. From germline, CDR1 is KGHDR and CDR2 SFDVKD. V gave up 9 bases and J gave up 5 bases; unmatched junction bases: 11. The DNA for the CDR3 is TGTGCCACCTCAGGGCGGACAGGGACCCACGAGCAGTACTTC. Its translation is CATSGRTGTHEQYF.

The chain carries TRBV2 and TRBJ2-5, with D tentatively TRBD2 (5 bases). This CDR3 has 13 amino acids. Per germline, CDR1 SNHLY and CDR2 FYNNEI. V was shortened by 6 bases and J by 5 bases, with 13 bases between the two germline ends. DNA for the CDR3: TGTGCCAGCAGCCTACTGAGCGGCGAGACCCAGTACTTC. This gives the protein CASSLLSGETQYF. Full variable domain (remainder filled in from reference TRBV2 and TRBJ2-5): EPEVTQTPSHQVTQMGQEVILRCVPISNHLYFYWYRQILGQKVEFLVSFYNNEISEKSEIFDDQFSVERPDGSNFTLKIRSTKLEDSAMYFCASSLLSGETQYFGPGTRLLVL.

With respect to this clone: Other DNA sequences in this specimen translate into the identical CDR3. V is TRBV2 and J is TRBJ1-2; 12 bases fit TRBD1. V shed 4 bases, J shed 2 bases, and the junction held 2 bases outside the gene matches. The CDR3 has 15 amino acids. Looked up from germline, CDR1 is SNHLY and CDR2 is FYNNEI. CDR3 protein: CASSVGQGANYGYTF. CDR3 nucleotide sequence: TGTGCCAGCAGTGTGGGACAGGGGGCGAACTATGGCTACACCTTC.

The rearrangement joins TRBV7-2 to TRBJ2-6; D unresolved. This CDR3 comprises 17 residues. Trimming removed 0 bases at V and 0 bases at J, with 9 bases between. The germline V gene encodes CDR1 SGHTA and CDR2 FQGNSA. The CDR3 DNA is TGTGCCAGCAGCTTAGCAGGCGGCAGCTCTGGGGCCAACGTCCTGACTTTC. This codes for CASSLAGGSSGANVLTF.

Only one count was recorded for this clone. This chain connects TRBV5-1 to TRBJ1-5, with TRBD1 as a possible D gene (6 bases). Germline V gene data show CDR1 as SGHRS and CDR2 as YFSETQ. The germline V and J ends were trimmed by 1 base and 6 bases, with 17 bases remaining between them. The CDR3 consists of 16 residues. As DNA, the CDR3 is TGCGCCAGCAGCTTGTTTGCAGGGGATGTGGCTCAGCCCCAGCATTTT. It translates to CASSLFAGDVAQPQHF.

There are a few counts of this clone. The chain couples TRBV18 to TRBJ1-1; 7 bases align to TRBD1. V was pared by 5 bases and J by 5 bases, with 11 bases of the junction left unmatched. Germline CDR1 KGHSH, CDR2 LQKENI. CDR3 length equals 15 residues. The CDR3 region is CASSRAGGLKTEAFF. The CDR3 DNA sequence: TGTGCCAGCTCAAGGGCAGGGGGATTAAAAACTGAAGCTTTCTTT.

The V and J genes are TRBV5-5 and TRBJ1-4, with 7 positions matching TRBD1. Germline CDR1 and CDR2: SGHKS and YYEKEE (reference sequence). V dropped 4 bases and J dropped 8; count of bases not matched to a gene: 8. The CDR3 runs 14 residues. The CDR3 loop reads CASSQDRLHEKLFF. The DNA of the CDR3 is TGTGCCAGCAGCCAGGACAGGCTTCACGAAAAACTGTTTTTT. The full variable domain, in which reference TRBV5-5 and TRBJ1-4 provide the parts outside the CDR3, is DAGVTQSPTHLIKTRGQQVTLRCSPISGHKSVSWYQQVLGQGPQFIFQYYEKEERGRGNFPDRFSARQFPNYSSELNVNALLLGDSALYLCASSQDRLHEKLFFGSGTQLSVL.

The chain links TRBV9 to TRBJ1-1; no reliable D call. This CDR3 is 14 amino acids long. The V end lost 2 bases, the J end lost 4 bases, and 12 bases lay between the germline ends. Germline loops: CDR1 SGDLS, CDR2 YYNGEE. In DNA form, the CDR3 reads TGTGCCAGCAGCGTCGGACCAGAGGGCACTGAAGCTTTCTTT. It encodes CASSVGPEGTEAFF.

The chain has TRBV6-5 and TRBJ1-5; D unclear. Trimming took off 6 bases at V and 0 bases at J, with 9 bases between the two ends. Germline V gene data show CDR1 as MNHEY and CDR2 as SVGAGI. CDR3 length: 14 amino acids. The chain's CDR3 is CASRRDYSNQPQHF. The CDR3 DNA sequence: TGTGCCAGCAGGAGGGATTATAGCAATCAGCCCCAGCATTTT.

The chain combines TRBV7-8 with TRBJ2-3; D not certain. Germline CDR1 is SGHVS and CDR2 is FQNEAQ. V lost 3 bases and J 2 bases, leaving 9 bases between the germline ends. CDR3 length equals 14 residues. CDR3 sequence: CASSLTSTTDTQYF. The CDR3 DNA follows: TGTGCCAGCAGCTTGACATCGACCACAGATACGCAGTATTTT.

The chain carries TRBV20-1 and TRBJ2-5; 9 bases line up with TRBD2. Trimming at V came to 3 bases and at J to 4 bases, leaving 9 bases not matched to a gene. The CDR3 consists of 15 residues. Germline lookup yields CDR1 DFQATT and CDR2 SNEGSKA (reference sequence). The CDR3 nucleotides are TGCAGTGCTAGTGGGTCAGCGGGGGGAGGAGAGACCCAGTACTTC. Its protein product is CSASGSAGGGETQYF.

CDR3 nucleotide sequence: TGTGCCAGCAGCGTGTCAGGGTCCGGGAACATTCAGTACTTC. Translation gives CASSVSGSGNIQYF. The chain links TRBV9 to TRBJ2-4, with D perhaps matching TRBD1 (5 bases). Looked up from germline, CDR1 is SGDLS and CDR2 is YYNGEE. V lost 2 bases, J lost 7 bases, and 13 bases lay in between. The CDR3 runs 14 residues.

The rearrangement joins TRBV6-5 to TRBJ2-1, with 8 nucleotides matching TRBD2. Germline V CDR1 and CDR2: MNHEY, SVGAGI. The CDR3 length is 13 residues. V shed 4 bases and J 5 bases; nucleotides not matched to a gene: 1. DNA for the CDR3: TGTGCCAGCAGTTGGCGGGGGGACAATGAGCAGTTCTTC. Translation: CASSWRGDNEQFF.